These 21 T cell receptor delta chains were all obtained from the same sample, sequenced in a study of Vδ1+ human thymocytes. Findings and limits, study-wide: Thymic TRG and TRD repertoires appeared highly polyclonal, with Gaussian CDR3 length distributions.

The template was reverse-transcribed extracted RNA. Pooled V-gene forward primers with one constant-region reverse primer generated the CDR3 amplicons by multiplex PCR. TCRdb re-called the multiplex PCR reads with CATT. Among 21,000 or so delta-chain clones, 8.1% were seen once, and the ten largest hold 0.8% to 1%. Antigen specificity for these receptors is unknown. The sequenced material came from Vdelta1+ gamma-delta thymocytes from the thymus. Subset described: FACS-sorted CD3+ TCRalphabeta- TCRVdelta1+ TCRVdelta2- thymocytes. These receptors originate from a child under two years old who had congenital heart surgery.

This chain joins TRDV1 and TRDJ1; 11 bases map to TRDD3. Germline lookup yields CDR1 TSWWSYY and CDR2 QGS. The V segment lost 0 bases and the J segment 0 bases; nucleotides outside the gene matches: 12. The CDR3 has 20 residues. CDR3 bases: TGTGCTCTTGGGGAACTCGCTATGTTACTGGGGGATAGCGACACCGATAAACTCATCTTT. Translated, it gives CALGELAMLLGDSDTDKLIF.

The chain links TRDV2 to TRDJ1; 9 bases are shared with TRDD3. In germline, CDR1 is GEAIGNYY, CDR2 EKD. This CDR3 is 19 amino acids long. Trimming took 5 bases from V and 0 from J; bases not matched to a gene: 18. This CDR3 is CACAQGTGGLIQNTDKLIF. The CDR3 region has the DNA TGTGCCTGTGCCCAAGGTACTGGGGGACTAATTCAAAACACCGATAAACTCATCTTT.

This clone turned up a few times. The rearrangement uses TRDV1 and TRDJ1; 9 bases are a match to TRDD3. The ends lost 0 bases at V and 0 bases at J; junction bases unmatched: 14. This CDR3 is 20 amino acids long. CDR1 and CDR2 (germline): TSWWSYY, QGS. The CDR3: CALGELRSSCLGDDTDKLIF. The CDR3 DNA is TGTGCTCTTGGGGAACTGAGGTCTTCCTGTCTGGGGGATGACACCGATAAACTCATCTTT.

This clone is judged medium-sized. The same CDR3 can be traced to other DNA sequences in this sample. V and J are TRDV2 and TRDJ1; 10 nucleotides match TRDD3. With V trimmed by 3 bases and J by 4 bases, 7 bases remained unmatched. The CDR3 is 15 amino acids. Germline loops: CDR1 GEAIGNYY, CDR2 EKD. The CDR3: CACDWYWGIYDKLIF. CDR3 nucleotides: TGTGCCTGTGACTGGTACTGGGGGATCTACGATAAACTCATCTTT.

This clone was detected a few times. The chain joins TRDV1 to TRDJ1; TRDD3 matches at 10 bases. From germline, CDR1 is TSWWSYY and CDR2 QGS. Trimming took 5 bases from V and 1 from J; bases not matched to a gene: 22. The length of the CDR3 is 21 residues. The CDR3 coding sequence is TGTGCTCTTGGGACACGCCTCGAGCCCCGTACTGGGGGATGTCGCACCGATAAACTCATCTTT. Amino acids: CALGTRLEPRTGGCRTDKLIF.

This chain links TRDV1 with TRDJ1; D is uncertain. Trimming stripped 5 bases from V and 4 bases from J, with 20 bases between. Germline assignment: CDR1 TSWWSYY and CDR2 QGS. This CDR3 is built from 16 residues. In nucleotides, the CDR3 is TGTGCTCTTGGGCACTTAATCCGGATTTCGGGCGATAAACTCATCTTT. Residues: CALGHLIRISGDKLIF.

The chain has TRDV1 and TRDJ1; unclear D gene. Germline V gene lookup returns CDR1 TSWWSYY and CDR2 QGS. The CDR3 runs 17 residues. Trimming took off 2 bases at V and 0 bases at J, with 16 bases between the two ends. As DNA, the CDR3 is TGTGCTCTTGGGGAATCGGCCGGGGTCCCGTACACCGATAAACTCATCTTT. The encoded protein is CALGESAGVPYTDKLIF.

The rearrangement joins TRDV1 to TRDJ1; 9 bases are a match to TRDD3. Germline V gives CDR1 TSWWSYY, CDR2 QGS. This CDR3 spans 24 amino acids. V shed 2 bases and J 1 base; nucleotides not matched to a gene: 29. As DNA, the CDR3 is TGTGCTCTTGGGGAATACCTACCATTTCCTTCAGCGGTACTGGGGGACAAGATCACCGATAAACTCATCTTT. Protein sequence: CALGEYLPFPSAVLGDKITDKLIF.

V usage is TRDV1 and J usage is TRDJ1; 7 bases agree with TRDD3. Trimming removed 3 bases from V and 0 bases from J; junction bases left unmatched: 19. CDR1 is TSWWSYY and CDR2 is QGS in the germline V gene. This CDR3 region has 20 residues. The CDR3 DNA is TGTGCTCTTGGGGATTCTTCCCCTCTGGGGATAAGCCCGTACACCGATAAACTCATCTTT. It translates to CALGDSSPLGISPYTDKLIF.

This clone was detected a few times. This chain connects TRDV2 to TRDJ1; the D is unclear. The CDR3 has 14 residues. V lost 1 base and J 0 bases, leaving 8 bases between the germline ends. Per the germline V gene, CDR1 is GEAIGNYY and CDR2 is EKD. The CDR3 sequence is CACDTRPNTDKLIF. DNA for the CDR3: TGTGCCTGTGACACTCGACCCAACACCGATAAACTCATCTTT.

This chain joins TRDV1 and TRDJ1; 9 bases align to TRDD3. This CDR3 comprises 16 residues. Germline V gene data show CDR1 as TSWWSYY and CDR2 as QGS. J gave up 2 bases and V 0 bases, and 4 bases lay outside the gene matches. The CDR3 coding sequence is TGTGCTCTTGGGGAACTGGGGATACGTCCTACCGATAAACTCATCTTT. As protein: CALGELGIRPTDKLIF.

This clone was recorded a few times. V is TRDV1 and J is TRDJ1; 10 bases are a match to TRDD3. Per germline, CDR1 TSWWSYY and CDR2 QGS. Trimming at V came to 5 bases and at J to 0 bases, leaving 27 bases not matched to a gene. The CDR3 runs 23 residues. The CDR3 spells CALGPRDRSLHRGIRLYTDKLIF. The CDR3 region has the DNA TGTGCTCTTGGGCCCCGTGACCGCAGTCTGCATAGGGGGATACGTCTGTACACCGATAAACTCATCTTT.

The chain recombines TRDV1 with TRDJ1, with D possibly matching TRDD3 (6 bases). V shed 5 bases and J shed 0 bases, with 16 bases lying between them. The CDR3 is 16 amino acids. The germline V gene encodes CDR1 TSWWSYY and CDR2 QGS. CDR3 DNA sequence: TGTGCTCTTGGGAAAGGGGGGGGGGACTACACCGATAAACTCATCTTT. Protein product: CALGKGGGDYTDKLIF.

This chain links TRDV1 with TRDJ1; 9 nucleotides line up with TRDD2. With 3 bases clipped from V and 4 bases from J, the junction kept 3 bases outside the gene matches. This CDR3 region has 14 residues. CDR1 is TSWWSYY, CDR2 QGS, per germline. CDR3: CALGDPSYFDKLIF. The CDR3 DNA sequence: TGTGCTCTTGGGGATCCTTCCTACTTCGATAAACTCATCTTT.

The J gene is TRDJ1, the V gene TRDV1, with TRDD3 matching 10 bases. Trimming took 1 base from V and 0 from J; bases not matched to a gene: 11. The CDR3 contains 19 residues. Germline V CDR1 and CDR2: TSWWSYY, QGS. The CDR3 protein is CALGERTRGDTPYTDKLIF. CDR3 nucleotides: TGTGCTCTTGGGGAACGAACTAGGGGGGATACGCCGTACACCGATAAACTCATCTTT.

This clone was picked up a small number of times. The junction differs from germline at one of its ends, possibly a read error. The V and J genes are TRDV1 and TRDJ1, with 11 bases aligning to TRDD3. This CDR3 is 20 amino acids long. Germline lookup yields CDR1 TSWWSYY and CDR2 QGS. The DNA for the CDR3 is TGTGCTCTTGTGGAACCCACCTTCCTACGCTGGGGGATACACACCGATAAACTCATCTTT. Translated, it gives CALVEPTFLRWGIHTDKLIF.

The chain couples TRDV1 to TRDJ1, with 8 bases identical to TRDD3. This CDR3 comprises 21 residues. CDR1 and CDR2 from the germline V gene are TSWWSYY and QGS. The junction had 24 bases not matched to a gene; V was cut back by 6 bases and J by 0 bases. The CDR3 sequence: CALGGWVTFPTLLGDTDKLIF. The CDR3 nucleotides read TGTGCTCTTGGAGGCTGGGTTACCTTCCCGACCCTACTGGGGGACACCGATAAACTCATCTTT.

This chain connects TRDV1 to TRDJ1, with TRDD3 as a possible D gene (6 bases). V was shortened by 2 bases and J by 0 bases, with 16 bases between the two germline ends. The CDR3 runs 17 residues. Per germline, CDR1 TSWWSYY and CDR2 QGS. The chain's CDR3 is CALGEGGDRPYTDKLIF. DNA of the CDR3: TGTGCTCTTGGGGAAGGTGGGGATCGCCCGTACACCGATAAACTCATCTTT.

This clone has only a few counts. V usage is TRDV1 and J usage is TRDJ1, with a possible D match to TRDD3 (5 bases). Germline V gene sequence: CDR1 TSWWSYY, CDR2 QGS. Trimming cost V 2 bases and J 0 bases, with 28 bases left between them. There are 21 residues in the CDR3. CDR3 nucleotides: TGTGCTCTTGGGGAAAGGAACACCGAGGGGGGTACGCAGGAGTACACCGATAAACTCATCTTT. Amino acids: CALGERNTEGGTQEYTDKLIF.

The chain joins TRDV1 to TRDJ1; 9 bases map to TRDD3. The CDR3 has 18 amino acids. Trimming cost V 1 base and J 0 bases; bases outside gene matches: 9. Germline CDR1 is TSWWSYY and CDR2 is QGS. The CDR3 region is CALGEPVLGDWYTDKLIF. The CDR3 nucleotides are TGTGCTCTTGGGGAACCGGTACTGGGGGACTGGTACACCGATAAACTCATCTTT.

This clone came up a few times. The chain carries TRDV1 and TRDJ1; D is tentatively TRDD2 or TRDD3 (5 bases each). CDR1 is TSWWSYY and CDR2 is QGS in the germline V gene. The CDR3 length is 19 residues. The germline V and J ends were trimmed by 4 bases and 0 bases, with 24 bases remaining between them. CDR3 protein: CALGGFLRGRYPYTDKLIF. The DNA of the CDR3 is TGTGCTCTTGGGGGGTTCCTCAGGGGAAGATACCCCTACACCGATAAACTCATCTTT.